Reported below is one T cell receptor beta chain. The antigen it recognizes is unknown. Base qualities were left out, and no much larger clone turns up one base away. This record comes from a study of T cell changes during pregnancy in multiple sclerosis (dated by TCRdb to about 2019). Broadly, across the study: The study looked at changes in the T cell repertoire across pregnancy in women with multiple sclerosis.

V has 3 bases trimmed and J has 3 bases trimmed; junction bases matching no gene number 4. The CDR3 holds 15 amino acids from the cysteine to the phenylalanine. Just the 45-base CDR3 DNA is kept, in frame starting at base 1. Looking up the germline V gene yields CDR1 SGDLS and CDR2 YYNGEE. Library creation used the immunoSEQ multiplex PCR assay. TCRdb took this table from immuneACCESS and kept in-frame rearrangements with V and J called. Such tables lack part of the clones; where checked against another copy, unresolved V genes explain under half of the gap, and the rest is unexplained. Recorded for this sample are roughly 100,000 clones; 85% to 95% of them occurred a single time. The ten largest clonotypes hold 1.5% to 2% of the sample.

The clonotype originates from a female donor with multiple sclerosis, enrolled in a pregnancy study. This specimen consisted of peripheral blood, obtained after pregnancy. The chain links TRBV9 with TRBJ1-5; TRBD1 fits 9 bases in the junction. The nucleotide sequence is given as TGTGCCAGCAGCGCCGGGACAGGGTTCAATCAGCCCCAGCATTTT. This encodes CASSAGTGFNQPQHF.